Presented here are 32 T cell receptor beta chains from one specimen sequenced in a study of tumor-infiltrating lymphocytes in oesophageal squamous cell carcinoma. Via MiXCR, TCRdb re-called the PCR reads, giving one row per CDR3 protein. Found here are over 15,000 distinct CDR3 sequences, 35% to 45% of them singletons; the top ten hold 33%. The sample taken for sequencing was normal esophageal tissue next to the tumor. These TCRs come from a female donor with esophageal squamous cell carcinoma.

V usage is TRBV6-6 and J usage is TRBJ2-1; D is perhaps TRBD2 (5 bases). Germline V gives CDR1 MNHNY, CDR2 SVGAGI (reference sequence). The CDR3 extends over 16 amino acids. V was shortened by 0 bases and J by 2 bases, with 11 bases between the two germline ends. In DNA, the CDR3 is TGTGCCAGCAGTTACTCGACGGACTTGGCCTACAATGAGCAGTTCTTC. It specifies CASSYSTDLAYNEQFF.

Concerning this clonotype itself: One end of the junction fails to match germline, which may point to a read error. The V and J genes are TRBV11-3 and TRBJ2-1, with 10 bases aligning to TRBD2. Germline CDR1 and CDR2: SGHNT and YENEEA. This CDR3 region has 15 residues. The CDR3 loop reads CAGSLGTSALGEQFF. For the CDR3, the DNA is TGTGCCGGCAGCTTAGGGACTAGCGCTCTAGGAGAGCAGTTCTTC.

The CDR3 spells CASSSPGTGGSDTQYF. CDR3 sequence (DNA): TGTGCCAGCAGTTCCCCCGGGACAGGGGGGTCAGATACGCAGTATTTT. The chain is built from TRBV6-6 and TRBJ2-3; TRBD1 matches 11 bases. The CDR3 is 16 residues long. After removal of 4 bases from V and 4 bases from J, the junction contained 7 bases not matched to a gene. Looked up from germline, CDR1 is MNHNY and CDR2 is SVGAGI (reference sequence).

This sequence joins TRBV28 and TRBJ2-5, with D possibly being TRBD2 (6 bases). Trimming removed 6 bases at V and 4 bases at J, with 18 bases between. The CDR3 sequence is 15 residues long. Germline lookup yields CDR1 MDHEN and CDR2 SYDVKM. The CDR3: CASSAPSRESETQYF. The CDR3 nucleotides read TGTGCCAGCAGCGCACCTAGTCGGGAGTCAGAGACCCAGTACTTC.

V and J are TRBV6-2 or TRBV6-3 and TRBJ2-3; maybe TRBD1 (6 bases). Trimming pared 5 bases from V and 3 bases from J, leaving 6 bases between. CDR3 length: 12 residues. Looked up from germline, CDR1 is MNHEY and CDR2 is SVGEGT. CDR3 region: CASSQGTDTQYF. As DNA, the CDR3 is TGTGCCAGCAGTCAGGGGACAGATACGCAGTATTTT.

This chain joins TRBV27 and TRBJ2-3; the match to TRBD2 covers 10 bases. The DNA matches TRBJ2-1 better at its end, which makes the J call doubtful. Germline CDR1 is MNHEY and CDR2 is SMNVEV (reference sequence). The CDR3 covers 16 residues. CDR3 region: CASWERGGQHHNEQFF. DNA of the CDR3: TGTGCCAGTTGGGAGCGGGGGGGACAGCACCACAATGAGCAGTTCTTC.

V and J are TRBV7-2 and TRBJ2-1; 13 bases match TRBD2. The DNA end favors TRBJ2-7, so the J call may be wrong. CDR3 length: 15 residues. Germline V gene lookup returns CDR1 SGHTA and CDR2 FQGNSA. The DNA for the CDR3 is TGTGCCAGCAGCTTCAGGACTAGCGGGGGCTACGAGCAGTACTTC. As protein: CASSFRTSGGYEQYF.

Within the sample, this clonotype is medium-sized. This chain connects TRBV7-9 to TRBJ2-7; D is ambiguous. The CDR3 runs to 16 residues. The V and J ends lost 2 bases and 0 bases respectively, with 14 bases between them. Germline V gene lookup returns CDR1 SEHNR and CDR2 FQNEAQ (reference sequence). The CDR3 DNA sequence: TGTGCCAGCAGCTTAAGCATTAATCCCTCCTCCTACGAGCAGTACTTC. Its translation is CASSLSINPSSYEQYF.

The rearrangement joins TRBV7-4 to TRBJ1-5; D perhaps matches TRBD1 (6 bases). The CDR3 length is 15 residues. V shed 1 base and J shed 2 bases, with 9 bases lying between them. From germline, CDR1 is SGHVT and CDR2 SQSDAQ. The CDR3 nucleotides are TGTGCCAGCAGCTTAGAGGGGGAGGGCAATCAGCCCCAGCATTTT. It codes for CASSLEGEGNQPQHF.

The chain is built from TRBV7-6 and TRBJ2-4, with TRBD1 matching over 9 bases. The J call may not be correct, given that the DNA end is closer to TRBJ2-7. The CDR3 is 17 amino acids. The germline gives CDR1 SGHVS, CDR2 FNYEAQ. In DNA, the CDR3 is TGTGCCAGCAGCTTAGTTACCGGGACAGGGATCCCCTACGAGCAGTACTTC. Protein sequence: CASSLVTGTGIPYEQYF.

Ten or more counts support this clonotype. The CDR3 here is CASSTTTGAAEKLFF. For the CDR3, the DNA is TGCGCCAGCAGCACGACTACAGGGGCGGCTGAAAAACTGTTTTTT. The rearrangement uses TRBV5-1 and TRBJ1-4; 7 bases align to TRBD1. V dropped 4 bases and J dropped 7; count of bases not matched to a gene: 10. Germline V gene data show CDR1 as SGHRS and CDR2 as YFSETQ. This CDR3 spans 15 amino acids.

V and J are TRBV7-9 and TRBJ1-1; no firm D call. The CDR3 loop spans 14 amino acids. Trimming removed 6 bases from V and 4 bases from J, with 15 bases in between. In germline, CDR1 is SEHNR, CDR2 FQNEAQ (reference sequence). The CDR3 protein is CASSPDRSFTEAFF. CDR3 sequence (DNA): TGTGCCAGCAGTCCGGACCGATCGTTCACTGAAGCTTTCTTT.

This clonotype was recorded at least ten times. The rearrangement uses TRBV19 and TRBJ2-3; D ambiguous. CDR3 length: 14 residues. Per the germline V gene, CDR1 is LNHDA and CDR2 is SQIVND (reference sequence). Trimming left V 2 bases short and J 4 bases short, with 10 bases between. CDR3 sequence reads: CASSIKGAADTQYF. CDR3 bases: TGTGCCAGTAGTATAAAGGGTGCGGCAGATACGCAGTATTTT. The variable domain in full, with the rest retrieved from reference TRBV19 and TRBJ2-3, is DGGITQSPKYLFRKEGQNVTLSCEQNLNHDAMYWYRQDPGQGLRLIYYSQIVNDFQKGDIAEGYSVSREKKESFPLTVTSAQKNPTAFYLCASSIKGAADTQYFGPGTRLTVL.

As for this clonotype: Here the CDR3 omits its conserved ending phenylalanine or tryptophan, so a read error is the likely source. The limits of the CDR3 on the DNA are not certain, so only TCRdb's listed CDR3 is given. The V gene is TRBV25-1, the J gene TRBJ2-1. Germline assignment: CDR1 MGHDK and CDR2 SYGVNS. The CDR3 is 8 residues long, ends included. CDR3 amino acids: CASSAQPR.

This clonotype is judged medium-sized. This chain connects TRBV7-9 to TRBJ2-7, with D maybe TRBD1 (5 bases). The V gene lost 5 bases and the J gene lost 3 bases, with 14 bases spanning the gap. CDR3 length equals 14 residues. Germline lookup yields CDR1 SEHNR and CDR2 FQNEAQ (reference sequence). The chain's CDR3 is CASSPTATYYEQYF. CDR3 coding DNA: TGTGCCAGCAGCCCGACAGCCACTTACTACGAGCAGTACTTC.

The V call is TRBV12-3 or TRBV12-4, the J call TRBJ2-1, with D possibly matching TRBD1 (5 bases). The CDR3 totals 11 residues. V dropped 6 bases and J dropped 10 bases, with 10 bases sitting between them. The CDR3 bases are TGTGCCAGCAGCCAGGGAAGGGAGCAGTTCTTC. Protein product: CASSQGREQFF.

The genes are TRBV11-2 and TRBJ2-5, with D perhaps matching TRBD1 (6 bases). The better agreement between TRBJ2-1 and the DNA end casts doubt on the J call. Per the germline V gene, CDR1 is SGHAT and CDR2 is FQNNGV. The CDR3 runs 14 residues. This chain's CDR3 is CASTNDRSYNEQFF. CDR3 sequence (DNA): TGTGCCAGCACCAACGACAGGTCCTACAATGAGCAGTTCTTC.

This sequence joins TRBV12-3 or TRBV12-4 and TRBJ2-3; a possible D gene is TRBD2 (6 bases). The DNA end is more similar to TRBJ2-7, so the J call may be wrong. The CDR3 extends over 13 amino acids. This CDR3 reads CASSGTFSYEQYF. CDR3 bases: TGTGCCAGCAGTGGGACTTTCTCCTACGAGCAGTACTTC.

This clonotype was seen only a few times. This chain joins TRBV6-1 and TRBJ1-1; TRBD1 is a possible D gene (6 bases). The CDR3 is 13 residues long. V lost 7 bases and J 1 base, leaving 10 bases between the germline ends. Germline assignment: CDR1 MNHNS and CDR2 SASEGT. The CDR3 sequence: CASIKQGNTEAFF. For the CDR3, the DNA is TGTGCCAGCATCAAACAGGGGAACACTGAAGCTTTCTTT.

CDR3 nucleotide sequence: TGTGCCAGCAGTGCTTTCGGGTCCTACGAGCAGTACTTC. This translates into CASSAFGSYEQYF. The V and J genes are TRBV6-5 and TRBJ2-7; D remains ambiguous. This CDR3 region has 13 residues. Trimming left V 5 bases short and J 1 base short, with 9 bases between. Germline V gives CDR1 MNHEY, CDR2 SVGAGI.

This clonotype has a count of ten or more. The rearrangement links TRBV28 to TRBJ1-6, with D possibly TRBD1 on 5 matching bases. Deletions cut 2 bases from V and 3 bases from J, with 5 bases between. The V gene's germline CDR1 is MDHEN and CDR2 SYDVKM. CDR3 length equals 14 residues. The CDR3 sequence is CASSLGGYNSPLHF. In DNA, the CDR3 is TGTGCCAGCAGTTTAGGGGGCTATAATTCACCCCTCCACTTT.

The CDR3 bases are TGTGCCAGCAGCGACTACTCGACAGAGGCCACAGATACGCAGTATTTT. This encodes CASSDYSTEATDTQYF. V gene TRBV12-2 combines with J gene TRBJ2-3; the table's D call TRBD1 went unverified against the DNA. TRBV12-2 is listed as a pseudogene. The CDR3 runs 16 residues.

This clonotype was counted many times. This CDR3 is CATDTGSNTEAFF. CDR3 DNA sequence: TGTGCCACCGACACCGGGTCGAACACTGAAGCTTTCTTT. V usage is TRBV10-3 and J usage is TRBJ1-1; unclear D gene. The CDR3 loop spans 13 amino acids. CDR1 ENHRY and CDR2 SYGVKD come from the germline V gene. Trimming cost V 10 bases and J 1 base, with 13 bases left between them.

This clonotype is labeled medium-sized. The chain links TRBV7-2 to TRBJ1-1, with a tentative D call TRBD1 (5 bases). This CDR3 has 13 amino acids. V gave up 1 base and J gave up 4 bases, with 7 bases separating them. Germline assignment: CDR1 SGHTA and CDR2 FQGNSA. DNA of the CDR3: TGTGCCAGCAGCTTAGGTCAGGGCACTGAAGCTTTCTTT. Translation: CASSLGQGTEAFF.

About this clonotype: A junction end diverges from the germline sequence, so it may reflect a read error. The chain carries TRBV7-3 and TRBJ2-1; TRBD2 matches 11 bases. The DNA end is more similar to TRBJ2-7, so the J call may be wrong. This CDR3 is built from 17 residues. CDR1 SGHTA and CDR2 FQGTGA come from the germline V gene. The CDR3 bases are TGTGCCAGCAGCGTAACCGGGACTAGCGGATTATCCTACGAGCAGTACTTC. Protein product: CASSVTGTSGLSYEQYF.

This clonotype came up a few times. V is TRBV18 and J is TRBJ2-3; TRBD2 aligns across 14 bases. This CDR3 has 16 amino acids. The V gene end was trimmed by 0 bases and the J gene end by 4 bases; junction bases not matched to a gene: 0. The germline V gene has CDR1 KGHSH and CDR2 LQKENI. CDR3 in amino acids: CASSPPTSGRADTQYF. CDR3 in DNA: TGTGCCAGCTCACCACCGACTAGCGGGAGGGCAGATACGCAGTATTTT.

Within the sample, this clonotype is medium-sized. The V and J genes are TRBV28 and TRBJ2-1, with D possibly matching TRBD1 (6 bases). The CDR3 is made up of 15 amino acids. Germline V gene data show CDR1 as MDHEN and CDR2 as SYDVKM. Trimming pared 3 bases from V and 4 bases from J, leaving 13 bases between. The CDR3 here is CASSLVGGRYNEQFF. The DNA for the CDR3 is TGTGCCAGCAGTTTGGTAGGGGGTCGGTACAATGAGCAGTTCTTC.

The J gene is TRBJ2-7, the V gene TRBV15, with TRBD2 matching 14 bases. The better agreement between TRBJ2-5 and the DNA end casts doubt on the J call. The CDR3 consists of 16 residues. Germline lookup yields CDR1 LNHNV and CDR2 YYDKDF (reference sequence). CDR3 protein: CATSTATSGRVETQYF. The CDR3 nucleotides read TGTGCCACCAGCACAGCGACTAGCGGGAGGGTGGAGACCCAGTACTTC.

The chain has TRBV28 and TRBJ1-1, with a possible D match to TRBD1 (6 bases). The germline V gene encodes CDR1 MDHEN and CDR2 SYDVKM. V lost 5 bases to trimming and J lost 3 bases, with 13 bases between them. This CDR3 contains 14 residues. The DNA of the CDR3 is TGTGCCAGCAGTCCACAGGGTAGAGACACTGAAGCTTTCTTT. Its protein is CASSPQGRDTEAFF.

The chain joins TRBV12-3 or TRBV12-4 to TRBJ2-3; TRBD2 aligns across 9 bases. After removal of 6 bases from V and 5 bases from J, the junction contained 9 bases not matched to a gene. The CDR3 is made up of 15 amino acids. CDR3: CASRERASGKDTQYF. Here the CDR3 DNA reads TGTGCCAGCAGGGAAAGGGCTAGCGGGAAAGATACGCAGTATTTT.

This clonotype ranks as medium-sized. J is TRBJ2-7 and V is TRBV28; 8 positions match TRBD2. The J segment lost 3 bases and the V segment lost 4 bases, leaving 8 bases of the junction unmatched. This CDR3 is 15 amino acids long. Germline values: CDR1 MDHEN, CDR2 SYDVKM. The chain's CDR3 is CASSSAGTRNYEQYF. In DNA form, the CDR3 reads TGTGCCAGCAGTTCAGCCGGGACTAGAAACTACGAGCAGTACTTC.

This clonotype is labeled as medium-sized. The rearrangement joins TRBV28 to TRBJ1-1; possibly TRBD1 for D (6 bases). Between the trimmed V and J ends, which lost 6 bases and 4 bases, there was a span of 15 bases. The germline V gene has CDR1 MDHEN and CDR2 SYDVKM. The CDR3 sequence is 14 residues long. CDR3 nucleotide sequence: TGTGCCAGCAGGGTAGGGGGTTGGGGCACTGAAGCTTTCTTT. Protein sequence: CASRVGGWGTEAFF.